The sequence of this T cell receptor (beta chain) was determined in a study of shared clonotypes between healthy human individuals (dated by TCRdb to between 2020 and 2021). Regarding the research as a whole: The cohort comprised two women and three men aged 18 to 49 years. Different laboratories and diverse techniques were used to prepare libraries and sequence TCR repertoires, to increase sequencing depth and limit assay-specific biases. Blood TCR repertoires of roughly five healthy adults were deeply sequenced to estimate repertoire size and the extent of clonotype sharing between individuals. For each donor, CD4 naive and CD4 memory were each run on three plates, CD8 naive on two plates, and CD8 memory on one plate. Each donor's leukapheresis produced roughly between roughly 0.85 and 10 billion PBMCs.

The junction shows trimming of 3 bases on V and 3 bases on J, plus 11 bases between the germline ends. Including cysteine and phenylalanine, the CDR3 has 15 amino acids. Of all the DNA, just the CDR3 is kept, 45 bases in frame from base 1. The germline V gene provides CDR1 MDHEN and CDR2 SYDVKM. As for this clone: The specificity of this receptor is unknown. Base-call qualities are not available, and no considerably larger clone is one nucleotide away.

The donors were healthy, HIV-negative adults who had no recently reported acute infections or vaccinations. Every donor was a Caucasian adult living in Nashville, Tennessee, USA. CD4+ T cells were enriched by magnetic negative selection, after which naive cells were positively selected on CD45RA and the negative fraction was taken as the memory subset. Blood was obtained by leukapheresis, after which PBMCs were separated by Ficoll-Histopaque density gradient centrifugation and cryopreserved in liquid nitrogen vapor phase. Analytical flow cytometry was used to check the purity and quantity of each magnetically sorted T cell population. From each sorted fraction, genomic DNA was isolated and quantified by UV absorbance on a Nanodrop 2000c. Using the deep immunoSEQ assay, TCR CDR3 regions were amplified from genomic DNA by multiplex PCR. For each cell subset, the extracted genomic DNA was distributed evenly across all wells of several immunoSEQ 96-well plates, and each plate served as one replicate. For sorted subsets, roughly 190 ng of genomic DNA, equivalent to 30,000 or so T cell genomes, went into each replicate PCR. Purified libraries were quantified with a Qubit 3.0 fluorometer, sized on a Bioanalyzer 2100, and re-quantified with the KAPA Library Quantification kit. Each immunoSEQ 96-well plate was sequenced on its own single-read 150-cycle Illumina NextSeq 550 flow cell. The published analysis was carried out like this. Because only junctional sequences without quality scores were contained in the immunoSEQ output, filtering matching that applied to full-length reads could not be performed. Sequences were annotated with PyIR, a Python wrapper for IgBLAST v1.9, using IMGT germline references to assign V/J genes and CDR3. Reads were filtered out if the reads had weak V/J assignments (E-value above 1e-6), no CDR3, stop codons, out-of-frame junctions, or ambiguous translated residues. V3J clonotypes were defined as sequences sharing the same inferred V gene, J gene, and CDR3 amino acid sequence. To compute the percentage overlap between repertoires, the number of shared unique clonotypes was divided by the size of the smaller repertoire. Repertoire richness was assessed with RTK rarefaction, the Chao1 estimator, and Recon v2.1 estimates of unobserved clonotypes. Generation probabilities for all TCRbeta clonotypes obtained by the gDNA method from a handful of donors were computed using OLGA. The source is immuneACCESS, and TCRdb retained only in-frame sequences with V and J called. Part of the clones is not carried over; for the studies checked, unresolved V genes explain less than half of this, and the remainder is unexplained. The DNA was the basis for D and trimming; V, J and clone size are from that table. This sample comprises about 1.4 million clones, approximately 96% of them detected only once. The ten largest account for 1% to 1.5% of the sample.

Broader findings and caveats from the paper: Naive subsets generally had larger estimated clonotype richness than memory subsets. Compared with non-shared clonotypes, clonotypes shared by all four sorted-subset donors had higher generation probabilities. Sampling was restricted to blood, and TCR repertoires in tissues likely differ from the TCR repertoires found in blood. Sharing across a few donors was observed for around 5% of naive CD4, less than 4% of naive CD8, 2% to 2.5% of memory CD4, and around 0.4% of memory CD8 clonotypes. Based on pairwise subsampling, the degree of clonotype sharing among donors was expected to be affected by sequencing depth. Incomplete sequencing was indicated by rarefaction of sorted-subset datasets, despite the large sequencing depth. The small number of donors limited the genetic and exposure-history diversity represented.

Sequencing input: naive CD4+ T cells sorted from blood. The cell subset or site label, read with the paper, signifies: CD45RA+ positively selected. The TCR was taken from a man aged 30-40 years in good health. Recombination connected TRBV28 to TRBJ2-2, with TRBD1 as a weak D call on 6 bases. The CDR3 protein: CASSFVPGDTGELFF. The bases read TGTGCCAGCAGTTTTGTGCCAGGGGACACCGGGGAGCTGTTTTTT.